The following is a T cell receptor (beta chain) sequence with its context. No antigen is known for it. A roughly 2.7 ml peripheral blood sample was drawn into PAXgene tubes per donor and stored at -80°C. Total RNA was isolated from whole blood with the PAXgene blood miRNA kit on an automated QIAcube, without T cell sorting. Peripheral blood from monozygotic twin pairs, either concordant or discordant for inflammatory bowel disease, underwent deep TCRalpha and TCRbeta repertoire profiling that used unique molecular barcoding. For every twin pair, smoking habits were documented, and each individual was categorised as a current, former or never smoker. This specimen belongs to a study of monozygotic twins with inflammatory bowel disease (dated by TCRdb to between 2018 and 2021). Some background on the complete study: The full study comprised 28 monozygotic twin pairs: nine German pairs (four IBD-concordant, five IBD-discordant) and 19 IBD-discordant Danish pairs. Each individual had, on average, about 151 000 unique TCRalpha sequences and 181 000 unique TCRbeta sequences available for analysis. Within discordant pairs, disease-associated traits were sought mainly by comparing IBD patients with their genetically identical healthy co-twins. Here is what the overall study found, with its caveats: Repertoire similarity did not differ between concordant and discordant twins, which could be due to limited statistical power. The results gave no support for a single strong signal or clonotype linked to IBD. Background noise and inter-individual variability may have been introduced into the repertoires by the differing immunosuppressive treatments among patients. Different T cell subtypes could not be distinguished in the analysis. IBD patients shared fewer clonotypes with other individuals than healthy twins did, most markedly in patients showing signs of disease activity. IBD patients had lower TCRbeta repertoire diversity, measured by the inverse Simpson index, than their healthy co-twins.

CDR1 SGHRS and CDR2 YFSETQ are derived from the germline V gene. Including cysteine and phenylalanine, the CDR3 has 15 amino acids. Nucleotide data are not available. The library was generated by 5' RACE. Each TCR library was prepared from about 4,000 ng of total RNA. For each sample, cDNA synthesis was carried out in eight separate reactions using SMARTScribe reverse transcriptase. During cDNA synthesis, unique molecular identifiers containing a 6-nucleotide sample barcode were introduced by template switching. Amplification of TCRalpha and TCRbeta cDNA involved two nested PCRs of about 15 and 9 cycles, and each PCR was followed by bead purification. Before amplification, the cDNA was treated with uracil DNA-glycosylase and purified using the QIAquick PCR purification kit. In the second PCR, Illumina TruSeq-compatible adapters and sample-specific barcodes were added. Library quality and concentration were checked on TapeStation and Qubit, and libraries were pooled at around 5.3 ng each. The pooled libraries were sequenced with 2 x 100 bp reads and custom sequencing primers on an Illumina HiSeq2500 single-index Rapid Run. As for the authors' bioinformatics: MiGEC version 1.2.6 was used for UMI-based consensus assembly to correct PCR and sequencing errors. MiXCR version 2.1.1 was used to carry out V(D)J alignment, clonotype assembly and CDR3 extraction. Normalisation of gene usage, clonotype sharing and MAIT/NKT TCR abundance was achieved by analysing the top 1000, 10 000 and 20 000 clonotypes per sample. After downsampling to 27 000 UMIs, diversity was calculated as the inverse Simpson index using the vegan R package. Paired Mann-Whitney U tests on discordant twin pairs were used, with Benjamini-Hochberg multiple-testing correction. Following reprocessing of the reads by TCRdb, the data hold one row per CDR3 protein sequence and no DNA is available. The V and J calls come from TCRdb's annotation, not from the publication. This specimen's table enumerates more than 300,000 distinct CDR3 sequences. In total, the top ten clones hold just over 2.5% of the sample.

The chain links TRBV5-1 with TRBJ2-3; the D call from TCRdb, TRBD1, cannot be confirmed without DNA. Sequences were obtained from blood. The sequence came from a human donor with ulcerative colitis or Crohn's disease, or a healthy co-twin of an affected twin (not recorded which). The CDR3 region reads CASSLWDGDTDTQYF.